The T cell receptor beta chain described here comes from a study of shared clonotypes between healthy human individuals. General observations from the study: Against clonotypes common to all four donors, non-shared ones had lower generation probabilities. Memory subsets generally showed lower estimated richness than naive subsets. Sharing across four donors was seen in around 5.1% of naive CD4 clonotypes. Although depth was large, rarefaction showed that sequencing of the sorted subsets was incomplete.

V gave up 5 bases and J gave up 5 bases; unmatched junction bases: 9. Germline-derived CDR1 and CDR2 are MNHEY and SMNVEV (reference sequence). This CDR3 contains 15 residues. In regard to this clone: Its matching antigen is unknown.

This table comes from immunoSEQ multiplex PCR, and its TCRdb copy is limited to in-frame clones, with some not included. The sample yields approximately 1,500,000 clones, 98% seen once. Sequenced input: naive CD4+ T cells sorted from blood. As to subset: CD45RA+ positively selected. The genes are TRBV27 and TRBJ1-1, with 9 bases fitting TRBD1. The sequence was collected from a man younger than 45 in good health. CDR3 bases: TGTGCCAGCAGTCTCAGGACAGGGGTTGGGACTGAAGCTTTCTTT. It yields the protein CASSLRTGVGTEAFF.